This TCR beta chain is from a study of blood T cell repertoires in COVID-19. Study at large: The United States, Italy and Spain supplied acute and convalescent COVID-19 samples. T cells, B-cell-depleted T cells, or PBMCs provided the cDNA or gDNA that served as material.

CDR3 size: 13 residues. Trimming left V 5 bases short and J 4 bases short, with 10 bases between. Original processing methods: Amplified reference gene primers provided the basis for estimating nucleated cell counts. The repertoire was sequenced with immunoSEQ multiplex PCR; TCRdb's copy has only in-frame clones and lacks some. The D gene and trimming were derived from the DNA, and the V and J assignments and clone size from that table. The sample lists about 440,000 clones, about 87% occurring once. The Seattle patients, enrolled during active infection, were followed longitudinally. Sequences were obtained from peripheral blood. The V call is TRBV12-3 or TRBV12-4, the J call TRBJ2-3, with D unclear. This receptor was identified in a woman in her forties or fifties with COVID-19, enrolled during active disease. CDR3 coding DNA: TGTGCCAGCAGTCTCCCGAGAGCAGATACGCAGTATTTT. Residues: CASSLPRADTQYF.